Listed below are T cell receptor beta chains from one sample, sequenced in a study of T cell responses to AZD1222 COVID-19 vaccine. Libraries were prepared by immunoSEQ multiplex PCR; TCRdb keeps only in-frame clonotypes and omits some of them. Here the sample spans about 170,000 clones, approximately 95% being singletons. The sequenced sample was peripheral blood, obtained on day 0 of AZD1222 vaccination. Source of these receptors: an adult in good health. CDR3s leave out the opening cysteine and the closing phenylalanine or tryptophan.

>TRBV15|TRBJ1-1
ATSREGNTEAF
>TRBV28|TRBJ1-1
ASSPNLFSTEAF
>TRBV29-1|TRBJ2-7
SVGQRASYEQY
>TRBV6-5|TRBJ1-5
ASTDDSYSNQPQH
>TRBV27|TRBJ2-1
ASSEGLAQF
>TRBV12-3/TRBV12-4|TRBJ1-1
ASSLIGVEAF
>TRBV3-1/TRBV3-2|TRBJ2-7
ASSHLWREGQDEQY
>TRBV20-1|TRBJ1-5
SASAQTSNQPQH
>TRBV10-3|TRBJ2-7
AISAGEVDEQY
>TRBV3-1/TRBV3-2|TRBJ1-1
ASSLVNTEAF
>TRBV11-2|TRBJ1-2
ASSLGARQGGYT
>TRBV6-5|TRBJ1-1
ASSKDRARPAF
>TRBV3-1/TRBV3-2|TRBJ2-6
ASSQDLAGGPGANVLT
>TRBV21-1|TRBJ2-1
ASSKAGTSGRLTYNEQF
>TRBV5-1|TRBJ2-1
ASSSRREQF
>TRBV10-2|TRBJ1-4
ASSEPGTVPFANEKLF
>TRBV14|TRBJ2-7
VSGLDHYEQY
>TRBV27|TRBJ2-7
ASSSGLAGAEQY
>TRBV6-5|TRBJ1-2
ASSYSTDYGYT
>TRBV6-2/TRBV6-3|TRBJ2-1
ASSHEPPREF
>TRBV18|TRBJ1-2
ASSPTSPDSLFYGYT
>TRBV2|TRBJ1-2
ASGREMRYGYT
>TRBV18|TRBJ2-7
ASSPGQPYEQY
>TRBV3-1/TRBV3-2|TRBJ2-1
ASSQEGGWNEQF
>TRBV27|TRBJ1-2
ASSSDGQFYGYT
>TRBV28|TRBJ2-3
ASTTVLDLDTQY
>TRBV2|TRBJ2-3
ATKPGQRQY
>TRBV2|TRBJ1-1
ASRERAGLNTEAF
>TRBV5-5|TRBJ2-3
ASSLVIAGTDTQY
>TRBV6-5|TRBJ1-2
ASRGGQGAIYGYT
>TRBV19|TRBJ1-2
ASSIPGGYT
>TRBV19|TRBJ2-5
ASSMSPGQETQY
>TRBV5-6|TRBJ1-2
ASSSRLQGDYGYT
>TRBV7-2|TRBJ2-1
ASNLAGSSYNEQF
>TRBV6-5|TRBJ1-5
ASTPGSGSNQPQH
>TRBV6-1|TRBJ1-5
ASSESGSNQPQH
>TRBV14|TRBJ1-1
ASSPGSLAEAF
>TRBV5-4|TRBJ2-7
ASSPGGKSYEQY
>TRBV7-7|TRBJ1-1
ASSKLTGNTEAF
>TRBV5-1|TRBJ2-7
ASRWDLSSYEQY
>TRBV19|TRBJ1-6
ASSKRFGTPNNSPLH
>TRBV11-2|TRBJ2-3
ASSPGSTDTQY
>TRBV7-9|TRBJ1-2
ASSLSTGPNYGYT
>TRBV7-2|TRBJ2-3
ASSRGGGEDTQY
>TRBV5-6|TRBJ2-6
ASSSPGSSGANVLT
>TRBV5-6|TRBJ2-7
ASSLAGWVRRGYEQY
>TRBV2|TRBJ1-2
ASRGGGRANYGYT
>TRBV7-8|TRBJ1-3
ASQTVRNTIY
>TRBV29-1|TRBJ2-3
SVLLKTDTQY
>TRBV10-2|TRBJ1-6
ASSPGGRRNSPLH
>TRBV5-1|TRBJ1-3
ASSFGAASGNTIY
>TRBV5-1|TRBJ2-7
ASSAGSLIHEQY
>TRBV23-1|TRBJ1-5
ASSRAGTEYSNQPQH
>TRBV10-3|TRBJ2-1
AITSGGATNEQF
>TRBV28|TRBJ2-1
ASKIRDNEQF
>TRBV6-1|TRBJ1-5
ASSEEEGYRVQPQH